This entry lists 29 T cell receptor beta chains sequenced from one sample in a study of cytomegalovirus exposure and HLA in healthy donors listed by TCRdb under 2017. Library prep was done by the immunoSEQ multiplex PCR assay. Held by TCRdb, this immuneACCESS table contains in-frame sequences only and omits some clones. Under half of the omission traces to an unresolved V gene where checked; the cause of the rest is unknown. For this sample the table gives more than 95,000 clones, of which 89% were detected only once. Of the sample, about 1.1% falls within the top ten clones. The sequenced sample was PBMCs. Receptors were obtained from a woman between 18 and 29 years old in good health and CMV-seronegative.

This clone was seen a handful of times. This chain links TRBV6-1 with TRBJ1-4; possibly TRBD1 for D (5 bases). Germline V lookup: CDR1 MNHNS, CDR2 SASEGT. Trimming removed 6 bases from V and 4 bases from J, with 12 bases in between. The CDR3 consists of 14 residues. The CDR3 loop reads CASRGRQFNEKLFF. The CDR3 DNA reads as TGTGCCAGCAGGGGAAGACAGTTTAATGAAAAACTGTTTTTT.

This clone appeared once. The chain has TRBV5-1 and TRBJ1-2; D may be TRBD1 (5 bases). CDR1 is SGHRS and CDR2 is YFSETQ in the germline V gene. The CDR3 has 13 residues. V was shortened by 0 bases and J by 6 bases, with 9 bases between the two germline ends. DNA of the CDR3: TGCGCCAGCAGCTTGGACAGGAACGATGGCTACACCTTC. Translated, it gives CASSLDRNDGYTF.

This clone was observed once. The chain has TRBV10-3 and TRBJ1-2; 9 positions agree with TRBD1. The CDR3 has 13 residues. Germline V gives CDR1 ENHRY, CDR2 SYGVKD. The V and J ends lost 4 bases and 4 bases, in that order; junction bases with no gene match: 1. The CDR3 sequence: CAISGGQGYGYTF. The DNA for the CDR3 is TGTGCCATCAGTGGGGGACAGGGCTATGGCTACACCTTC.

The chain has TRBV28 and TRBJ2-1; 8 bases line up with TRBD2. This CDR3 is 14 amino acids long. Germline V lookup: CDR1 MDHEN, CDR2 SYDVKM. The V segment lost 3 bases and the J segment 5 bases; nucleotides outside the gene matches: 3. As DNA, the CDR3 is TGTGCCAGCAGTTTCAGCGGGAGCCACAATGAGCAGTTCTTC. Encoded protein: CASSFSGSHNEQFF. The full variable domain, its missing parts supplied by reference TRBV28 and TRBJ2-1, is DVKVTQSSRYLVKRTGEKVFLECVQDMDHENMFWYRQDPGLGLRLIYFSYDVKMKEKGDIPEGYSVSREKKERFSLILESASTNQTSMYLCASSFSGSHNEQFFGPGTRLTVL.

V and J are TRBV18 and TRBJ2-3; 10 nucleotides align to TRBD2. The CDR3 has 15 residues. J gave up 3 bases and V 3 bases, and 3 bases lay outside the gene matches. CDR1 is KGHSH, CDR2 LQKENI, per germline. This CDR3 reads CASSPPGLATDTQYF. CDR3 sequence (DNA): TGTGCCAGCTCACCGCCGGGACTAGCGACAGATACGCAGTATTTT.

The rearrangement links TRBV7-9 to TRBJ2-3; weak D call: TRBD1 (5 bases). The CDR3 length is 14 residues. V lost 5 bases and J lost 0, with 9 bases in between. Looked up from germline, CDR1 is SEHNR and CDR2 is FQNEAQ (reference sequence). As DNA, the CDR3 is TGTGCCAGCAGCGAGACAGAGAGCACAGATACGCAGTATTTT. Translated: CASSETESTDTQYF.

The chain couples TRBV28 to TRBJ2-4, with D perhaps matching TRBD1 (6 bases). In germline, CDR1 is MDHEN, CDR2 SYDVKM. With 5 bases removed from V and 8 bases from J, the gap between germline ends came to 22 bases. There are 16 residues in the CDR3. CDR3 bases: TGTGCCAGCAGTCCATTAACCAAAGGGGGTTTTTACATTCAGTACTTC. This translates into CASSPLTKGGFYIQYF. Full variable domain (remainder filled in from reference TRBV28 and TRBJ2-4): DVKVTQSSRYLVKRTGEKVFLECVQDMDHENMFWYRQDPGLGLRLIYFSYDVKMKEKGDIPEGYSVSREKKERFSLILESASTNQTSMYLCASSPLTKGGFYIQYFGAGTRLSVL.

The chain carries TRBV14 and TRBJ2-7; 8 bases fit TRBD1. J gave up 4 bases and V 3 bases, and 8 bases lay outside the gene matches. Germline loops: CDR1 SGHDN, CDR2 FVKESK. The CDR3 consists of 15 residues. CDR3 nucleotides: TGTGCCAGCAGCCAGCAACAGGGGGTAGGGTACGAGCAGTACTTC. Protein sequence: CASSQQQGVGYEQYF.

The J gene is TRBJ2-1, the V gene TRBV30; tentative D call: TRBD2 (6 bases). The CDR3 loop spans 14 amino acids. Per germline, CDR1 GTSNPN and CDR2 SVGIG (reference sequence). The V end lost 4 bases, the J end lost 5 bases, and 15 bases lay between the germline ends. CDR3 in DNA: TGTGCCTGGACCTCCGGGACTGGGAACAATGAGCAGTTCTTC. It translates to CAWTSGTGNNEQFF.

The chain links TRBV2 to TRBJ2-1; 8 bases are shared with TRBD1. V was pared by 6 bases and J by 3 bases, with 7 bases of the junction left unmatched. The CDR3 has 15 amino acids. CDR1 and CDR2 (germline): SNHLY, FYNNEI. For the CDR3, the DNA is TGTGCCAGCAGCCTTACTGACAGGGGCTACAATGAGCAGTTCTTC. Protein sequence: CASSLTDRGYNEQFF.

The chain uses TRBV30 and TRBJ2-1; 9 bases line up with TRBD2. Germline V gene data show CDR1 as GTSNPN and CDR2 as SVGIG (reference sequence). The junction had 8 bases not matched to a gene; V was cut back by 2 bases and J by 9 bases. This CDR3 comprises 14 residues. The CDR3 region has the DNA TGTGCCTGGAGTAGGGTAGCGGGAGTTGGTGAGCAGTTCTTC. This codes for CAWSRVAGVGEQFF.

J is TRBJ2-7 and V is TRBV15; 9 bases are a match to TRBD1. The germline gives CDR1 LNHNV, CDR2 YYDKDF (reference sequence). The CDR3 contains 14 residues. V trimming: 5 bases; J trimming: 2 bases; junction bases outside the gene matches: 4. This CDR3 is CATSRDRVTYEQYF. The CDR3 DNA follows: TGTGCCACCAGCCGGGACAGGGTCACCTACGAGCAGTACTTC.

This rearrangement joins TRBV7-8 to TRBJ1-2; D is undetermined. CDR3 size: 16 residues. With 1 base removed from V and 8 bases from J, the gap between germline ends came to 20 bases. CDR1 and CDR2 (germline): SGHVS, FQNEAQ. CDR3 in amino acids: CASSLGRWGGLDGYTF. DNA for the CDR3: TGTGCCAGCAGCTTAGGCAGGTGGGGAGGATTGGACGGCTACACCTTC.

This sequence joins TRBV30 and TRBJ1-1; D gene unclear. Trimming took 2 bases from V and 3 from J, leaving 13 bases between them. Per germline, CDR1 GTSNPN and CDR2 SVGIG (reference sequence). The CDR3 runs to 14 residues. This chain's CDR3 is CAWSSGGWDTEAFF. The CDR3 DNA sequence: TGTGCCTGGAGTTCGGGCGGGTGGGACACTGAAGCTTTCTTT.

CDR3 residues: CASSFNLGVYEQYF. The CDR3 coding sequence is TGTGCCAGCAGCTTTAATCTCGGGGTCTACGAGCAGTACTTC. The gene calls are TRBV5-6 and TRBJ2-7, with D perhaps matching TRBD2 (5 bases). The CDR3 is 14 amino acids. Germline CDR1 and CDR2: SGHDT and YYEEEE. V gave up 2 bases and J gave up 3 bases, with 12 bases separating them.

The table lists this clone with a count of one. The chain couples TRBV2 to TRBJ2-5; 8 bases agree with TRBD2. V lost 3 bases to trimming and J lost 5 bases; unmatched junction nucleotides: 5. The CDR3 spans 14 residues. Germline loops: CDR1 SNHLY, CDR2 FYNNEI. CDR3: CASSEALAAETQYF. The CDR3 coding sequence is TGTGCCAGCAGTGAGGCACTAGCGGCGGAGACCCAGTACTTC.

The chain employs TRBV28 and TRBJ1-2, with D tentatively TRBD1 (6 bases). Trimming shortened V by 5 bases and J by 4 bases, and 14 bases separated the two germline ends. Germline V gene lookup returns CDR1 MDHEN and CDR2 SYDVKM. The CDR3 contains 14 residues. As DNA, the CDR3 is TGTGCCAGCAGTCGGACAGACTTCTTCTATGGCTACACCTTC. Amino acid sequence: CASSRTDFFYGYTF.

The chain combines TRBV19 with TRBJ2-7; TRBD1 might be the D (6 bases). Trimming stripped 9 bases from V and 0 bases from J, with 15 bases between. Germline lookup yields CDR1 LNHDA and CDR2 SQIVND (reference sequence). The CDR3 is 14 amino acids. This CDR3 reads CASKQGWDSYEQYF. Written as DNA, the CDR3 is TGTGCCAGCAAGCAGGGGTGGGACTCCTACGAGCAGTACTTC.

The chain couples TRBV27 to TRBJ2-3, with 9 bases that match TRBD2. Germline CDR1 MNHEY, CDR2 SMNVEV (reference sequence). V lost 6 bases to trimming and J lost 2 bases; unmatched junction nucleotides: 3. CDR3 length: 14 residues. CDR3 in amino acids: CASSLAGATDTQYF. CDR3 in DNA: TGTGCCAGCAGCTTAGCGGGAGCCACAGATACGCAGTATTTT.

The chain uses TRBV27 and TRBJ1-5, with TRBD1 as a possible D gene (5 bases). V was pared by 2 bases and J by 7 bases, with 9 bases between. The CDR3 has 13 amino acids. CDR1 and CDR2 from the germline V gene are MNHEY and SMNVEV (reference sequence). CDR3 sequence reads: CASSLQGNQPQHF. CDR3 nucleotide sequence: TGTGCCAGCAGTTTACAGGGTAACCAGCCCCAGCATTTT.

V gene TRBV27 combines with J gene TRBJ1-2, with D maybe TRBD1 (6 bases). The germline V gene encodes CDR1 MNHEY and CDR2 SMNVEV (reference sequence). The length of the CDR3 is 13 residues. With 6 bases removed from V and 4 bases from J, the gap between germline ends came to 12 bases. CDR3 DNA sequence: TGTGCCAGCAGGCCAGACAGGCGCTATGGCTACACCTTC. This encodes CASRPDRRYGYTF.

The chain carries TRBV6-1 and TRBJ2-6; D possibly corresponds to TRBD2 (6 bases). The CDR3 length is 17 residues. Germline V gene lookup returns CDR1 MNHNS and CDR2 SASEGT. The V gene lost 3 bases and the J gene lost 0 bases, with 12 bases spanning the gap. CDR3 protein: CASSEPGLTSGANVLTF. CDR3 nucleotides: TGTGCCAGCAGTGAGCCGGGACTTACCTCTGGGGCCAACGTCCTGACTTTC.

The chain has TRBV5-1 and TRBJ2-1, with D possibly TRBD2 on 7 matching bases. V shed 6 bases and J shed 0 bases, with 13 bases lying between them. The CDR3 runs 15 residues. From germline, CDR1 is SGHRS and CDR2 YFSETQ. The CDR3 nucleotides are TGCGCCAGCAAGCGGGACACCAGCTCCTACAATGAGCAGTTCTTC. It specifies CASKRDTSSYNEQFF.

The V gene is TRBV29-1, the J gene TRBJ1-4; a weak D match, TRBD1 (5 bases). Trimming pared 4 bases from V and 5 bases from J, leaving 11 bases between. The CDR3 has 13 residues. CDR1 is SQVTM and CDR2 is ANQGSEA in the germline V gene. CDR3 region: CSVGGTRNEKLFF. CDR3 DNA sequence: TGCAGCGTTGGGGGCACGAGGAATGAAAAACTGTTTTTT.

This clone came up a few times. The chain has TRBV4-3 and TRBJ2-7, with unresolved D. CDR1 LGHNA and CDR2 YSLEER come from the germline V gene. CDR3 length equals 16 residues. With 3 bases removed from V and 0 bases from J, the gap between germline ends came to 15 bases. CDR3 protein: CASSQERSVASYEQYF. The CDR3, as DNA: TGCGCCAGCAGCCAGGAGAGGTCTGTGGCCTCCTACGAGCAGTACTTC.

The V call is TRBV19, the J call TRBJ2-7; 11 nucleotides align to TRBD2. The CDR3 is 16 residues long. Per the germline V gene, CDR1 is LNHDA and CDR2 is SQIVND (reference sequence). Trimming cost V 2 bases and J 6 bases; bases outside gene matches: 9. CDR3 region: CASSISSGRARGEQYF. DNA of the CDR3: TGTGCCAGTAGTATAAGTAGCGGGAGGGCCAGAGGCGAGCAGTACTTC.

The J gene is TRBJ1-1, the V gene TRBV7-9; a possible D gene is TRBD1 (6 bases). With 8 bases removed from V and 0 bases from J, the gap between germline ends came to 16 bases. The CDR3 is 15 amino acids. The V gene's germline CDR1 is SEHNR and CDR2 FQNEAQ (reference sequence). CDR3 amino acids: CASGRTESMNTEAFF. The DNA for the CDR3 is TGTGCCAGCGGTCGGACAGAGTCAATGAACACTGAAGCTTTCTTT.

The rearrangement joins TRBV2 to TRBJ2-5; D not certain. The end of the DNA aligns better with TRBJ2-7, so the J call may be wrong. The CDR3 covers 11 residues. CDR1 and CDR2 (germline): SNHLY, FYNNEI. CDR3 amino acids: CASSDTYEQYF. In nucleotides, the CDR3 is TGTGCCAGCAGCGACACCTACGAGCAGTACTTC.

To note about this clone: A junction boundary mismatches the germline segment, possibly from a read error. This chain uses TRBV5-6 with TRBJ2-1; perhaps TRBD1 as D (5 bases). The CDR3 runs 14 residues. Germline CDR1 and CDR2: SGHDT and YYEEEE. CDR3 in amino acids: CASNLGQTYNEQFF. For the CDR3, the DNA is TGTGCCAGCAACTTGGGGCAGACCTACAATGAGCAGTTCTTC.